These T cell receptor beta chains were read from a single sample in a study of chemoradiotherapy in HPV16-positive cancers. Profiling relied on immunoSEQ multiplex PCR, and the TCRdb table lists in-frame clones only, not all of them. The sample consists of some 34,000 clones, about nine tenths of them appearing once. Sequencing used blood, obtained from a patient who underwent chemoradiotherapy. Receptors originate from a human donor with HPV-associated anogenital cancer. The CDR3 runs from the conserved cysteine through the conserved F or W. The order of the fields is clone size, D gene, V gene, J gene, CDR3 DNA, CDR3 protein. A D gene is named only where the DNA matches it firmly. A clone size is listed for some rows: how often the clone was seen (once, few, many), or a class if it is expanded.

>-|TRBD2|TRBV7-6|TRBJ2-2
TGTGCCAGCAGCGGAGTAGCGGGGGGCAGGACCGGGGAGCTGTTTTTT
CASSGVAGGRTGELFF
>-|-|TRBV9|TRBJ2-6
TGTGCCAGCAGCGTAACGGCAGGCTCTGGGGCCAACGTCCTGACTTTC
CASSVTAGSGANVLTF
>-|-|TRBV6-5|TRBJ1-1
TGTGCCAGCAGTAACCGTGGGGGGAGGACTGAAGCTTTCTTT
CASSNRGGRTEAFF
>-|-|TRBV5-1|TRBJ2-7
TGCGCCAGCGCCAACCGTAAAGGGGCTACTCAAAGCATCTACGAGCAGTACTTC
CASANRKGATQSIYEQYF
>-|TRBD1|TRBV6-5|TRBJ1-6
TGTGCCAGCAGTCGAGACAGGGGGCCGAATTCACCCCTCCACTTT
CASSRDRGPNSPLHF
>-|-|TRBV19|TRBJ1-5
TGTGCCAGTAGTAGTACGGCAGGGAGTAGCAATCAGCCCCAGCATTTT
CASSSTAGSSNQPQHF
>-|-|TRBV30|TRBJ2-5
TGTGCCTGGAAATTGCGGGGACAAGAGACCCAGTACTTC
CAWKLRGQETQYF
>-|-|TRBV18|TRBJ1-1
TGTGCCAGCTCACCACCTTGGCAGAACACTGAAGCTTTCTTT
CASSPPWQNTEAFF
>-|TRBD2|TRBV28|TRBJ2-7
TGTGCCAGCAGGATGACTAGCGGGGGGGCGTACGAGCAGTACTTC
CASRMTSGGAYEQYF
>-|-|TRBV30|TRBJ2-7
TGTGCCTGCGCGACGGGAAGCTCCTACGAGCAGTACTTC
CACATGSSYEQYF
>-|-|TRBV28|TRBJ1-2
TGTGCCAGCACCGGGTCCCCGGTTCGGTATGGCTACACCTTC
CASTGSPVRYGYTF
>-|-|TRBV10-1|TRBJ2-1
TGCGCCAGCAGTGAGGAACCGTTATATGAGCAGTTCTTC
CASSEEPLYEQFF
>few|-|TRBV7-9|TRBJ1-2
TGTGCCAGCATCCCTGGGAGGGGTTTTAACTATGGCTACACCTTC
CASIPGRGFNYGYTF
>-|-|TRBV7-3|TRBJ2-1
TGTGCCAGCAGCCCGGGCGCGGGACGTCTTAGCTCCTACAATGAGCAGTTCTTC
CASSPGAGRLSSYNEQFF
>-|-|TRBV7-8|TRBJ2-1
TGTGCCAGCAGCTTAGTTGCTAGCGCATTTAGTGAGCAGTTCTTC
CASSLVASAFSEQFF
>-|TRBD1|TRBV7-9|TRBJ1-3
TGTGCCAGCAGCCCGGTGGACAGGGGAAGGGGACACACCATATATTTT
CASSPVDRGRGHTIYF
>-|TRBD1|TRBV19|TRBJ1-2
TGTGCCAGTAGTAGAGGGACAGGGGGCGCGGAAGGCTACACCTTC
CASSRGTGGAEGYTF
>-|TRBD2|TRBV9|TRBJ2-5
TGTGCCAGCAGCGTAGATGGGCGGGGGAGGCTGGAGACCCAGTACTTC
CASSVDGRGRLETQYF
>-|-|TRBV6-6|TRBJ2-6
TGTGCCAGCAGTTACACCATCTCTGGGGCCAACGTCCTGACTTTC
CASSYTISGANVLTF
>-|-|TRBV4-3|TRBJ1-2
TGCGCCAGCAGCCAAGATAAGGGCCTCGACTATGGCTACACCTTC
CASSQDKGLDYGYTF
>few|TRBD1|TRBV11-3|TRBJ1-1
TGTGCCAGCAGCTACACTACAGGGGGGAACACTGAAGCTTTCTTT
CASSYTTGGNTEAFF
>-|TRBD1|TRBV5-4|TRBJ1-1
TGTGCCAGCAGCTTGGTAACAGGGGCTTCCTCTGAAGCTTTCTTT
CASSLVTGASSEAFF
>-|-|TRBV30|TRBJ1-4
TGTGCCTGGAGGCCGGGGAGCACTCAGAGGGAAAAACTGTTTTTT
CAWRPGSTQREKLFF
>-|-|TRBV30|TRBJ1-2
TGTGCCTGGAGCACCGGGAGCCACGCGCGGGGCTACACCTTC
CAWSTGSHARGYTF
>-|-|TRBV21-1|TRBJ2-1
TGTGCCAGCAGCAAAGCAAGGGCTAGCGGGGGCCCCAGGTCCTACAATGAGCAGTTCTTC
CASSKARASGGPRSYNEQFF
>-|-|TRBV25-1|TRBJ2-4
TGTGCCAGCAGTGAAGGGAAGGTTGCCGAAAACATTCAGTACTTC
CASSEGKVAENIQYF
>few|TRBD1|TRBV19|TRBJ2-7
TGTGCCAGTAGTATGTCTCGGTCAAGACAGGGCAACGAGCAGTACTTC
CASSMSRSRQGNEQYF
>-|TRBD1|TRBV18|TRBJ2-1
TGTGCCAGCTCACCACCTGCATACAGGGGGTCCTACAATGAGCAGTTCTTC
CASSPPAYRGSYNEQFF
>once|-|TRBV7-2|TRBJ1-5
TGTGCCAGCAGCTTAGTACAGGGCATCAATCAGCCCCAGCATTTT
CASSLVQGINQPQHF
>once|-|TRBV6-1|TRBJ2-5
TGTGCCAGCACCGAAGGATGGGATGGGGAGACCCAGTACTTC
CASTEGWDGETQYF